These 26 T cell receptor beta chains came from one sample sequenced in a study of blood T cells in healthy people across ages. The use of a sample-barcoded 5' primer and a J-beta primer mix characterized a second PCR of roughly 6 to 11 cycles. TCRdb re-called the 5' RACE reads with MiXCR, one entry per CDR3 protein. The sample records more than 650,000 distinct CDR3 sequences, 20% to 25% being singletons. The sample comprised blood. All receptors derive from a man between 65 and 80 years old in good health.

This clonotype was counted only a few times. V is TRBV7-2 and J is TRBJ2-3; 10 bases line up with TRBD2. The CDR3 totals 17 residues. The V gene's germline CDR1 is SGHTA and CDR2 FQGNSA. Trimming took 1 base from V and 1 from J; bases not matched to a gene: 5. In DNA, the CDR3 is TGTGCCAGCAGCTTAGGCCCTAGCGGGAGTGGCACAGATACGCAGTATTTT. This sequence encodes CASSLGPSGSGTDTQYF.

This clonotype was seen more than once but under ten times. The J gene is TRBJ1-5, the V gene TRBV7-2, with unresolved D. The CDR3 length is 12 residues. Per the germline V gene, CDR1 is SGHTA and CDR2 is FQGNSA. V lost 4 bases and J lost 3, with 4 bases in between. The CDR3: CASSSNNQPQHF. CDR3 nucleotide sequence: TGTGCCAGCAGCTCCAACAATCAGCCCCAGCATTTT.

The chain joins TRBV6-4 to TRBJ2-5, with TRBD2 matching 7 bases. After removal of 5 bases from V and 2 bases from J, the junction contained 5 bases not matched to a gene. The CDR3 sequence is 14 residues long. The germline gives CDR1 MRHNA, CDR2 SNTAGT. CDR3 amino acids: CASSHPGLQETQYF. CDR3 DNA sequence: TGTGCCAGCAGTCACCCGGGACTACAAGAGACCCAGTACTTC.

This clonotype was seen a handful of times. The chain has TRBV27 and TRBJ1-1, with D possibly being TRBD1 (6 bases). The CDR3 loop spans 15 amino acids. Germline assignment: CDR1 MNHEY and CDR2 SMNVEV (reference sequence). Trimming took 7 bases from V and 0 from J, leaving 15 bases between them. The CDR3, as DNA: TGTGCCAGCAAAGCCGGGACACTTATGAACACTGAAGCTTTCTTT. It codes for CASKAGTLMNTEAFF.

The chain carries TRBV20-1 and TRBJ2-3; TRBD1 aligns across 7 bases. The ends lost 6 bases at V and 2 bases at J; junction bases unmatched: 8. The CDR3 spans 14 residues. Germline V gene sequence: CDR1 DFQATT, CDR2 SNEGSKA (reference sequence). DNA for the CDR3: TGCAGTGCGCGTAACAGGGGACACACAGATACGCAGTATTTT. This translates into CSARNRGHTDTQYF.

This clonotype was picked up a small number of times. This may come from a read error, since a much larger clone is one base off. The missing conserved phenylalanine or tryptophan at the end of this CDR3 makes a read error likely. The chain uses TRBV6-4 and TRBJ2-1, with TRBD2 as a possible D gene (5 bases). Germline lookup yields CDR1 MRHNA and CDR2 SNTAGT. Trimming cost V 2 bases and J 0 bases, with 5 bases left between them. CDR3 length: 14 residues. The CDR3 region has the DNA TGTGCCAGCAGTGACGGGAGCTCCTACAATGAGCAGTTCCTC. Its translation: CASSDGSSYNEQFL.

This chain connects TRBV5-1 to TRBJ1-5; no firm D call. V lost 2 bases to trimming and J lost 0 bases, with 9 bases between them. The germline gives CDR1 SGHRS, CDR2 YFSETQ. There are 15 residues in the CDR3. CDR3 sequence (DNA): TGCGCCAGCAGCTTAGACGGTTTTAGCAATCAGCCCCAGCATTTT. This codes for CASSLDGFSNQPQHF.

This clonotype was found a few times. The CDR3 region is CASLDYTSTDTQYF. The CDR3 bases are TGTGCCAGCTTGGACTACACTAGCACAGATACGCAGTATTTT. The chain uses TRBV18 and TRBJ2-3; D may be TRBD2 (6 bases). The V gene's germline CDR1 is KGHSH and CDR2 LQKENI. Deletions cut 7 bases from V and 0 bases from J, with 11 bases between. The CDR3 contains 14 residues. Full variable domain (outside the CDR3, taken from reference TRBV18 and TRBJ2-3): NAGVMQNPRHLVRRRGQEARLRCSPMKGHSHVYWYRQLPEEGLKFMVYLQKENIIDESGMPKERFSAEFPKEGPSILRIQQVVRGDSAAYFCASLDYTSTDTQYFGPGTRLTVL.

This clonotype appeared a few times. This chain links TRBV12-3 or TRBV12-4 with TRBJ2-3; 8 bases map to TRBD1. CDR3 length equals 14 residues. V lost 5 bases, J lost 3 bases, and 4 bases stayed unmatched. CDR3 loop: CASSGQGGTDTQYF. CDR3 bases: TGTGCCAGCAGTGGACAGGGAGGTACAGATACGCAGTATTTT.

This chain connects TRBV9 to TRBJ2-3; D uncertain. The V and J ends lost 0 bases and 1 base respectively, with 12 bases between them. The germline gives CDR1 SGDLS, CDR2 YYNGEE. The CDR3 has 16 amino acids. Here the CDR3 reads CASSVGLAPGTDTQYF. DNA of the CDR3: TGTGCCAGCAGCGTAGGGCTGGCACCTGGCACAGATACGCAGTATTTT.

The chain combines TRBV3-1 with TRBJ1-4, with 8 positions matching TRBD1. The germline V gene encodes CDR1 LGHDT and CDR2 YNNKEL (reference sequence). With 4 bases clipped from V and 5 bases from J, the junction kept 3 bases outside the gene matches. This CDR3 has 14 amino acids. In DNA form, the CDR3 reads TGTGCCAGCAGCCGTAGGACAGGGAATGAAAAACTGTTTTTT. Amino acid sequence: CASSRRTGNEKLFF.

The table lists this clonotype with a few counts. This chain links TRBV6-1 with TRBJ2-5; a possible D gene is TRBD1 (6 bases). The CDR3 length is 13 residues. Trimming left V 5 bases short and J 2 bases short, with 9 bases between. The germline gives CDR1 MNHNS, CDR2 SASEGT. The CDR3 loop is CASSRDNQETQYF. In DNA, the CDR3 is TGTGCCAGCAGTCGGGACAATCAAGAGACCCAGTACTTC.

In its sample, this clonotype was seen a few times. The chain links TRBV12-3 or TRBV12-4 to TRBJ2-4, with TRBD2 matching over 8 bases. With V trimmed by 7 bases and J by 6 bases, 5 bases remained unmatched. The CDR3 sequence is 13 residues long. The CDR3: CASNNRGGNIQYF. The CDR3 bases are TGTGCCAGCAATAACCGGGGGGGAAACATTCAGTACTTC.

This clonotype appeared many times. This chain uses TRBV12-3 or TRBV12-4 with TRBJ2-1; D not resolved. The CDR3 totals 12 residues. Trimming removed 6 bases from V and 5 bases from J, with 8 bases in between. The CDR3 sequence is CASSTSNNEQFF. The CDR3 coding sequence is TGTGCCAGCAGCACTTCCAACAATGAGCAGTTCTTC.

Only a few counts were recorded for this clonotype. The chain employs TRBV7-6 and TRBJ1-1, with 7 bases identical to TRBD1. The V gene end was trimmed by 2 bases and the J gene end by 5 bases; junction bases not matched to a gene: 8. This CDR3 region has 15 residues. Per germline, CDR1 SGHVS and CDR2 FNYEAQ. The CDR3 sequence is CASSLLAGGRTEAFF. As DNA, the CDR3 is TGTGCCAGCAGCTTATTGGCAGGGGGACGAACTGAAGCTTTCTTT.

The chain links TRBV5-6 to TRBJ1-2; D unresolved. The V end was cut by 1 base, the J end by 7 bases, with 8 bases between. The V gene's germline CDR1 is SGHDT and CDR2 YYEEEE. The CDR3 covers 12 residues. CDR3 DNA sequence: TGTGCCAGCAGCTTGCCCGTAAGTGGCTACACCTTC. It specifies CASSLPVSGYTF.

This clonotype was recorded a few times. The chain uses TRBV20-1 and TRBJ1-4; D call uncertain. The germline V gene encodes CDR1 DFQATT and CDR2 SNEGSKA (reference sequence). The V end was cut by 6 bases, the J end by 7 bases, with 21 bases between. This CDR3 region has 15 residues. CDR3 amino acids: CSATAAGGWSEKLFF. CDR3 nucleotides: TGCAGTGCAACAGCCGCAGGCGGGTGGAGTGAAAAACTGTTTTTT.

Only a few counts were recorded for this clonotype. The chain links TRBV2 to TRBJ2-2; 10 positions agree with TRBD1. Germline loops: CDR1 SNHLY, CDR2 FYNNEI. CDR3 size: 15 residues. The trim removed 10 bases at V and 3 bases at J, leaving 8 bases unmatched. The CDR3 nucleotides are TGTGCCACCCGACAGGGGGCAGGGGACACCGGGGAGCTGTTTTTT. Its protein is CATRQGAGDTGELFF.

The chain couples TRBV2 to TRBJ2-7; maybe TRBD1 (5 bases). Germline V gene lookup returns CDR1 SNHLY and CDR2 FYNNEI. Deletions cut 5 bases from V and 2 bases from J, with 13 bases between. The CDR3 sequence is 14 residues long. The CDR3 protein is CASSTYQGTYEQYF. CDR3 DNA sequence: TGTGCCAGCAGTACTTACCAGGGCACCTACGAGCAGTACTTC.

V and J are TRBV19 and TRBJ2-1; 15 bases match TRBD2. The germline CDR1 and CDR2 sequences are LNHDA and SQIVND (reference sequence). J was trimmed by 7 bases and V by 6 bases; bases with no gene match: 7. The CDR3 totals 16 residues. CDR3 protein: CASRGTSGRSSNEQFF. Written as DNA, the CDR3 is TGTGCCAGTAGGGGGACTAGCGGGAGGTCCTCTAATGAGCAGTTCTTC.

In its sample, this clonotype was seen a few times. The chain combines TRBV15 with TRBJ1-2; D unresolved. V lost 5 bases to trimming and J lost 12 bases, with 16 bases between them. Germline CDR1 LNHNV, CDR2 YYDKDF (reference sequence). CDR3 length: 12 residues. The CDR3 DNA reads TGTGCCACCAGCCGTGATTTGGACGGGAACACCTTC. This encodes CATSRDLDGNTF.

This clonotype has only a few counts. CDR3 in DNA: TGCGCCAGCAGACTAGCGGGGGGAAGCTCCTACAATGAGCAGTTCTTC. It codes for CASRLAGGSSYNEQFF. This sequence joins TRBV5-1 and TRBJ2-1; 12 bases line up with TRBD2. V shed 5 bases, J shed 0 bases, and the junction held 3 bases outside the gene matches. This CDR3 is 16 amino acids long. CDR1 is SGHRS and CDR2 is YFSETQ in the germline V gene. Full variable domain (remainder filled in from reference TRBV5-1 and TRBJ2-1): KAGVTQTPRYLIKTRGQQVTLSCSPISGHRSVSWYQQTPGQGLQFLFEYFSETQRNKGNFPGRFSGRQFSNSRSEMNVSTLELGDSALYLCASRLAGGSSYNEQFFGPGTRLTVL.

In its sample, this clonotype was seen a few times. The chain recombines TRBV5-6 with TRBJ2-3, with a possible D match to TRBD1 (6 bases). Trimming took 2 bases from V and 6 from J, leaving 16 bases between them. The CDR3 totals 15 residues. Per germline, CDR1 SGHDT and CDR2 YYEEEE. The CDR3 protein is CASSFRTASSDTQYF. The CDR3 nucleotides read TGTGCCAGCAGCTTTCGGACAGCGTCCTCGGATACGCAGTATTTT.

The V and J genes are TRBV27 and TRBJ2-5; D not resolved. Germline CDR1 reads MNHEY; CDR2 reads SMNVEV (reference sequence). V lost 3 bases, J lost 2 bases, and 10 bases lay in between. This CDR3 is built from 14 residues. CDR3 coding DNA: TGTGCCAGCAGTTTCAATTCTGTACAAGAGACCCAGTACTTC. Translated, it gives CASSFNSVQETQYF.

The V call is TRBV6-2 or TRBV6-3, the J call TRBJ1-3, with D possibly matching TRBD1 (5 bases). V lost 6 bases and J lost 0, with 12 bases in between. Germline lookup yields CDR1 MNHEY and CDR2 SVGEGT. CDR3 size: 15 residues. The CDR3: CASSRVIDSGNTIYF. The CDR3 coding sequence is TGTGCCAGCAGCAGGGTAATCGACTCTGGAAACACCATATATTTT.

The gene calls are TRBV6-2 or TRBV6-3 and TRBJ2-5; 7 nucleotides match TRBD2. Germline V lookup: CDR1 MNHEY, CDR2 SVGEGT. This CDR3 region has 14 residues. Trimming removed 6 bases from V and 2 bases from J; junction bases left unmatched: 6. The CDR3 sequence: CASSRTSVQETQYF. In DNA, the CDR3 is TGTGCCAGCAGCCGAACTAGCGTTCAAGAGACCCAGTACTTC.